These 27 T cell receptor beta chains came from one sample sequenced in a study of CD8 T cells in ankylosing spondylitis (TCRdb year 2017). The library was prepared using 5' RACE. Sequencing instrument: Illumina MiSeq. TCRdb applied fastp at Q25 and MiXCR to the public reads, then kept only in-frame beta chains. A single entry per CDR3 protein holds the most common genes and DNA from its merged rows. The sample yields fewer than 25,000 distinct CDR3 sequences; about an eighth were counted once. In total, the top ten clones hold about 35% of the sample. Sequenced: blood. These receptor sequences come from a male donor with ankylosing spondylitis or in good health (not recorded which).

This clonotype occurred once. The chain joins TRBV7-9 to TRBJ1-4, with D hard to call. Between the trimmed V and J ends, which lost 5 bases and 0 bases, there was a span of 10 bases. Germline values: CDR1 SEHNR, CDR2 FQNEAQ (reference sequence). This CDR3 comprises 15 residues. CDR3 loop: CASSDHITTNEKLFF. The CDR3 coding sequence is TGTGCCAGCAGCGACCACATAACAACTAATGAAAAACTGTTTTTT.

There are many counts of this clonotype. V and J are TRBV4-3 and TRBJ1-4; possible D gene TRBD1, 5 bases. The CDR3 totals 15 residues. V lost 0 bases and J lost 7, with 12 bases in between. The germline gives CDR1 LGHNA, CDR2 YSLEER. The CDR3 sequence is CASSQDTRGFEKLFF. The DNA of the CDR3 is TGCGCCAGCAGCCAAGATACAAGGGGTTTTGAAAAACTGTTTTTT.

This clonotype has a handful of counts. The V call is TRBV7-2, the J call TRBJ1-2; no clear D. Trimming removed 5 bases from V and 3 bases from J, with 10 bases in between. CDR1 and CDR2 (germline): SGHTA, FQGNSA. The CDR3 extends over 13 amino acids. CDR3 residues: CASSPIPYYGYTF. CDR3 nucleotides: TGTGCCAGCAGCCCCATCCCCTACTATGGCTACACCTTC.

This clonotype was detected a few times. The CDR3 here is CASSLTGGRETQYF. The CDR3 bases are TGTGCCAGCAGCTTAACTGGGGGTCGAGAGACCCAGTACTTC. This chain links TRBV7-3 with TRBJ2-5, with D possibly being TRBD1 or TRBD2 (5 bases each). V lost 0 bases and J 4 bases, leaving 9 bases between the germline ends. Germline V gene data show CDR1 as SGHTA and CDR2 as FQGTGA. The CDR3 loop spans 14 amino acids.

The rearrangement joins TRBV29-1 to TRBJ2-3; D perhaps matches TRBD1 (5 bases). Trimming removed 3 bases at V and 6 bases at J, with 16 bases between. Germline CDR1 reads SQVTM; CDR2 reads ANQGSEA. The CDR3 covers 14 residues. The CDR3 loop reads CSVEFLGPLDTQYF. DNA for the CDR3: TGCAGCGTTGAGTTTTTGGGGCCCCTGGATACGCAGTATTTT.

The J gene is TRBJ2-2, the V gene TRBV12-3 or TRBV12-4; 7 nucleotides match TRBD1. J gave up 6 bases and V 3 bases, and 13 bases lay outside the gene matches. The CDR3 runs 17 residues. The CDR3 protein is CASSFSLSTGQPGELFF. In nucleotides, the CDR3 is TGTGCCAGCAGTTTTTCTCTTTCGACAGGGCAACCCGGGGAGCTGTTTTTT.

This clonotype occurred many times. This sequence joins TRBV29-1 and TRBJ2-2, with D perhaps being TRBD1 or TRBD2 (5 bases each). Per the germline V gene, CDR1 is SQVTM and CDR2 is ANQGSEA. The CDR3 has 15 residues. The V end lost 4 bases, the J end lost 5 bases, and 17 bases lay between the germline ends. CDR3 coding DNA: TGCAGCGTTGTTGGATACGGGACCTCGACCGGGGAGCTGTTTTTT. Translating it yields CSVVGYGTSTGELFF.

The chain recombines TRBV6-6 with TRBJ2-7; TRBD2 matches at 7 bases. The germline V gene has CDR1 MNHNY and CDR2 SVGAGI (reference sequence). V was clipped by 2 bases and J by 0 bases; unmatched bases: 4. The length of the CDR3 is 15 residues. Here the CDR3 DNA reads TGTGCCAGCAGTTACATAGCGGGCGCCTCCTACGAGCAGTACTTC. Translation gives CASSYIAGASYEQYF.

The J gene is TRBJ2-2, the V gene TRBV5-1, with TRBD2 identical over 10 bases. Per germline, CDR1 SGHRS and CDR2 YFSETQ. The CDR3 has 16 amino acids. V shed 1 base and J 7 bases; nucleotides not matched to a gene: 7. The CDR3 protein is CASSLLGGTSVGELFF. The CDR3, as DNA: TGCGCCAGCAGCTTGTTAGGAGGGACTAGCGTCGGGGAGCTGTTTTTT.

Many counts were recorded for this clonotype. This chain connects TRBV5-6 to TRBJ2-7, with unresolved D. The CDR3 has 14 residues. The germline gives CDR1 SGHDT, CDR2 YYEEEE. The V and J ends lost 3 bases and 5 bases respectively, with 15 bases between them. The CDR3 reads CASSSFGVMNEQYF. CDR3 nucleotide sequence: TGTGCCAGCAGCTCCTTTGGTGTTATGAACGAGCAGTACTTC.

The rearrangement uses TRBV6-6 and TRBJ1-1, with D possibly being TRBD1 (5 bases). The CDR3 loop spans 14 amino acids. V was cut by 4 bases and J by 0 bases, with 9 bases left in between. In germline, CDR1 is MNHNY, CDR2 SVGAGI (reference sequence). CDR3 protein: CASSWTDMNTEAFF. Written as DNA, the CDR3 is TGTGCCAGCAGTTGGACGGACATGAACACTGAAGCTTTCTTT.

This clonotype was observed many times. The chain recombines TRBV7-2 with TRBJ2-3; TRBD1 aligns across 8 bases. The CDR3 is made up of 14 amino acids. Losses at the gene ends were 5 bases for V and 6 bases for J; bases not matched to a gene: 7. Germline assignment: CDR1 SGHTA and CDR2 FQGNSA. The CDR3 nucleotides are TGTGCCAGCAGCCCGACAGGGGTGGCGGATACGCAGTATTTT. Its translation is CASSPTGVADTQYF.

Only a few counts were recorded for this clonotype. This chain connects TRBV20-1 to TRBJ2-4; TRBD2 matches at 14 bases. The length of the CDR3 is 16 residues. Germline CDR1 reads DFQATT; CDR2 reads SNEGSKA (reference sequence). The J segment lost 6 bases and the V segment lost 4 bases, leaving 8 bases of the junction unmatched. The CDR3 DNA reads as TGCAGTGCTACCGGGACTAGCGGGGGTACTCTAAACATTCAGTACTTC. It encodes CSATGTSGGTLNIQYF.

The chain carries TRBV5-1 and TRBJ2-1, with a possible D match to TRBD1 (5 bases). Between the trimmed V and J ends, which lost 4 bases and 9 bases, there was a span of 14 bases. Germline V lookup: CDR1 SGHRS, CDR2 YFSETQ. The CDR3 runs 13 residues. Here the CDR3 DNA reads TGCGCCAGCAGCAAGGACAATGGGCCTGAGCAGTTCTTC. It translates to CASSKDNGPEQFF.

The rearrangement joins TRBV6-6 to TRBJ1-6; TRBD1 aligns across 8 bases. V lost 6 bases to trimming and J lost 9 bases; unmatched junction nucleotides: 10. CDR3 length equals 15 residues. Germline V gene sequence: CDR1 MNHNY, CDR2 SVGAGI (reference sequence). CDR3 DNA: TGTGCCAGCAGCCTCGGACAGGGACTAAGTTCACCCCTCCACTTT. Protein sequence: CASSLGQGLSSPLHF.

V gene TRBV4-3 combines with J gene TRBJ1-1, with D hard to call. Between the trimmed V and J ends, which lost 1 base and 2 bases, there was a span of 11 bases. The CDR3 sequence is 15 residues long. Germline V gene lookup returns CDR1 LGHNA and CDR2 YSLEER. CDR3 in amino acids: CASSQGVSVNTEAFF. In DNA form, the CDR3 reads TGCGCCAGCAGCCAAGGGGTTTCAGTAAACACTGAAGCTTTCTTT.

V gene TRBV3-1 combines with J gene TRBJ2-4; tentatively, D is TRBD2 (6 bases). The germline V gene encodes CDR1 LGHDT and CDR2 YNNKEL (reference sequence). V was cut by 5 bases and J by 3 bases, with 20 bases left in between. The CDR3 extends over 17 amino acids. The CDR3 nucleotides read TGTGCCAGCAGCTCATATCGCCGGGACTTAGGCAAAAACATTCAGTACTTC. Protein sequence: CASSSYRRDLGKNIQYF.

The V gene is TRBV20-1, the J gene TRBJ1-1; D is uncertain. Germline CDR1 and CDR2: DFQATT and SNEGSKA (reference sequence). The CDR3 extends over 17 amino acids. V was clipped by 1 base and J by 0 bases, with 18 bases between them. The CDR3 reads CSARAQIAFSMNTEAFF. CDR3 bases: TGCAGTGCTAGAGCACAGATCGCCTTTTCCATGAACACTGAAGCTTTCTTT.

The table lists this clonotype with many counts. V is TRBV20-1 and J is TRBJ2-6; D is uncertain. Germline V gene sequence: CDR1 DFQATT, CDR2 SNEGSKA (reference sequence). Trimming shortened V by 6 bases and J by 0 bases, and 12 bases separated the two germline ends. The CDR3 sequence is 15 residues long. The CDR3 nucleotides are TGCAGTGCCTCAAGCTGGGGCTCTGGGGCCAACGTCCTGACTTTC. Amino acids: CSASSWGSGANVLTF.

The rearrangement joins TRBV30 to TRBJ2-2; D is unclear. The V and J ends lost 0 bases and 6 bases respectively, with 11 bases between them. CDR3 length: 14 amino acids. Germline V CDR1 and CDR2: GTSNPN, SVGIG (reference sequence). The CDR3 region is CAWSVPREAGELFF. CDR3 bases: TGTGCCTGGAGTGTACCCCGTGAGGCCGGGGAGCTGTTTTTT.

This clonotype was seen repeatedly, ten times or more. The DNA of the CDR3 is TGCGCCAGCAGCAAGGACAGGGGGGCAGATACGCAGTATTTT. Translating gives CASSKDRGADTQYF. The chain uses TRBV4-3 and TRBJ2-3; 10 bases are a match to TRBD1. This CDR3 has 14 amino acids. Trimming took 5 bases from V and 4 from J; bases not matched to a gene: 3. The germline gives CDR1 LGHNA, CDR2 YSLEER.

The genes are TRBV29-1 and TRBJ2-7; D is unclear. Trimming cost V 5 bases and J 4 bases, with 9 bases left between them. The CDR3 has 11 residues. Germline CDR1 is SQVTM and CDR2 is ANQGSEA. The CDR3 spells CSVRSGYEQYF. The CDR3 region has the DNA TGCAGCGTTAGGTCCGGTTACGAGCAGTACTTC.

In its sample, this clonotype was seen many times. The V call is TRBV5-1, the J call TRBJ1-3; D is uncertain. The CDR3 runs to 16 residues. CDR1 is SGHRS and CDR2 is YFSETQ in the germline V gene. Deletions cut 4 bases from V and 0 bases from J, with 14 bases between. In DNA form, the CDR3 reads TGCGCCAGCAGCCCCGGCGGAGTCAACTCTGGAAACACCATATATTTT. It yields the protein CASSPGGVNSGNTIYF.

A few counts support this clonotype. V and J are TRBV3-2 and TRBJ2-7; whether TRBD1, the table's D call, matches the DNA was not checked. TRBV3-2 is a listed pseudogene. This CDR3 spans 9 amino acids. CDR3: CASTGEQYV. DNA for the CDR3: TGTGCCAGCACAGGGGAGCAGTACGTC.

This clonotype came up many times. The genes are TRBV5-1 and TRBJ2-5; tentatively, D is TRBD1 (5 bases). Trimming cost V 4 bases and J 5 bases, with 12 bases left between them. Germline V gene lookup returns CDR1 SGHRS and CDR2 YFSETQ. The CDR3 consists of 13 residues. The CDR3 region has the DNA TGCGCCAGCAGCGGTACAGGTCCGGAGACCCAGTACTTC. This sequence encodes CASSGTGPETQYF.

This clonotype has only a few counts. The chain links TRBV29-1 to TRBJ1-5, with TRBD1 as a possible D gene (6 bases). Trimming shortened V by 3 bases and J by 0 bases, and 9 bases separated the two germline ends. Looked up from germline, CDR1 is SQVTM and CDR2 is ANQGSEA. This CDR3 region has 14 residues. DNA for the CDR3: TGCAGCGTTGACGGAGGGGGTAGCAATCAGCCCCAGCATTTT. Its translation: CSVDGGGSNQPQHF.

In this sample, this clonotype turned up a few times. This sequence joins TRBV5-4 and TRBJ2-3; D is possibly TRBD1 (5 bases). Germline V gene sequence: CDR1 SGHNT, CDR2 YYREEE (reference sequence). V lost 4 bases and J 4 bases, leaving 13 bases between the germline ends. This CDR3 spans 14 amino acids. The CDR3 region is CASSPDIFPDTQYF. The DNA of the CDR3 is TGTGCCAGCAGCCCGGACATTTTCCCAGATACGCAGTATTTT.